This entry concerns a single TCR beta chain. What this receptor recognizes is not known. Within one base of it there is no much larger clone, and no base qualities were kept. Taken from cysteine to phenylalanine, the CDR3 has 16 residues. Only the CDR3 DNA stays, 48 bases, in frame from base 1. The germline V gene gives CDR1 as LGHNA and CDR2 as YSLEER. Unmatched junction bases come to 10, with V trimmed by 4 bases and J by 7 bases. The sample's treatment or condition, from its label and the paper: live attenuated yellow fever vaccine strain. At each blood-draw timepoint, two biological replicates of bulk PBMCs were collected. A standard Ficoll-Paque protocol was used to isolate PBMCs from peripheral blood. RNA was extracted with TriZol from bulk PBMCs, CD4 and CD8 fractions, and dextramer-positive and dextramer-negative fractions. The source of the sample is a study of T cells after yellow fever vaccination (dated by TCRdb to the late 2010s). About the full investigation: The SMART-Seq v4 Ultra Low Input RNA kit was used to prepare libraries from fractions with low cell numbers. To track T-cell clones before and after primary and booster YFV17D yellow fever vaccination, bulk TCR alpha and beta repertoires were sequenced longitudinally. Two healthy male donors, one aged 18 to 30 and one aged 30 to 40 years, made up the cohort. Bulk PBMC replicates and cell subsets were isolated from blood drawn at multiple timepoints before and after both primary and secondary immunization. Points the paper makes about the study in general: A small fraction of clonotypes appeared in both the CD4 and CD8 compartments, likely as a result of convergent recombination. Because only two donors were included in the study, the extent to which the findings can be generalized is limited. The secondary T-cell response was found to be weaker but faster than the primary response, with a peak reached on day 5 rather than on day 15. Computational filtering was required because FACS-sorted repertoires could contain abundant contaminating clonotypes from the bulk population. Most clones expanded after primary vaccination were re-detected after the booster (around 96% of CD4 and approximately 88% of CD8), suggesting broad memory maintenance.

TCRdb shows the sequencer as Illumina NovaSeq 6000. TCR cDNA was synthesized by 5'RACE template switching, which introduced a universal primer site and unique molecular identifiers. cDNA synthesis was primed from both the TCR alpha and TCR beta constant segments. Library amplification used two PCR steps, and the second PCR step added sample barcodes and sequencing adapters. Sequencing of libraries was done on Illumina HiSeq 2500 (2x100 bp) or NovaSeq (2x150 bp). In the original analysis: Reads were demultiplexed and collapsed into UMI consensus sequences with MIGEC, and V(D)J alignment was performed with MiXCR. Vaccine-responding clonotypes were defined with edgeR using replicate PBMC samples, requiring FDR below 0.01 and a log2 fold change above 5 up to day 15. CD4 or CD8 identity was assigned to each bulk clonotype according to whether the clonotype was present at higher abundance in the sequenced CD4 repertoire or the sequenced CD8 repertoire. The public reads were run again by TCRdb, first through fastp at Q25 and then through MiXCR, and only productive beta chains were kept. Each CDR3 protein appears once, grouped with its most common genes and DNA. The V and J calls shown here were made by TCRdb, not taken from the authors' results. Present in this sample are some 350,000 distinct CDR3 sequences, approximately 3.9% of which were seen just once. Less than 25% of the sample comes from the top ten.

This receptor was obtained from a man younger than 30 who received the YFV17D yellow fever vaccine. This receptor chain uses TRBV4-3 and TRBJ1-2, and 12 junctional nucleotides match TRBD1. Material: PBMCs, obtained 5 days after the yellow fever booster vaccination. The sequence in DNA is TGCGCCAGCAGCCCACCAACGGGACAGGGGGCGTCTGGCTACACCTTC. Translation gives CASSPPTGQGASGYTF.